These 8 T cell receptor beta chains originate from one sample sequenced in a study of CD8+CD57+ T cells in acquired aplastic anemia. The authors sequenced patients whose flow cytometry had shown CD8+CD57+ cell expansion. Genomic DNA constituted the template upon which TCR beta VDJ and CDR3 profiling was performed. Each CDR3 protein gets one entry after TCRdb re-called the reads with MiXCR. The sample holds under 250,000 distinct CDR3 sequences, roughly half seen once. The sequenced material came from sorted CD4+, CD8+, or CD8+CD57+ T cells (not recorded which) from PBMCs. The source is a human donor with aplastic anemia.

This clonotype was seen many times. The CDR3: CASSLPPNSAGGPETQYF. The DNA of the CDR3 is TGTGCCAGCAGTTTACCCCCCAATTCGGCGGGAGGGCCGGAGACCCAGTACTTC. The J gene is TRBJ2-5, the V gene TRBV28; 9 bases are shared with TRBD2. Germline loops: CDR1 MDHEN, CDR2 SYDVKM. V trimming: 2 bases; J trimming: 5 bases; junction bases outside the gene matches: 15. CDR3 length equals 18 residues.

The J gene is TRBJ2-3, the V gene TRBV20-1; 9 bases map to TRBD1. The CDR3 has 13 amino acids. V shed 6 bases and J 9 bases; nucleotides not matched to a gene: 10. The V gene's germline CDR1 is DFQATT and CDR2 SNEGSKA (reference sequence). The CDR3 sequence is CSASEGQGDTQYF. The CDR3 region has the DNA TGCAGTGCCTCCGAGGGACAGGGTGACACGCAGTATTTT.

There are a few counts of this clonotype. This may be a read error, as it is one base from a much larger clone. Likely a read error: the CDR3 ends without its conserved phenylalanine or tryptophan. The rearrangement joins TRBV4-3 to TRBJ1-1; a weak D match, TRBD1 (6 bases). The CDR3 length is 15 residues. The germline V and J ends were trimmed by 0 bases and 4 bases, with 12 bases remaining between them. Germline lookup yields CDR1 LGHNA and CDR2 YSLEER. The CDR3 DNA reads as TGCGCCAGCAGCCAAGATGAGGACAGCGGCACTGAAGCTTTCCTT. Its translation: CASSQDEDSGTEAFL.

DNA for the CDR3: TGTGCCAGCAGGAAAACAGGGGTGTTTTGGGTGACCCAGTACTTC. This translates into CASRKTGVFWVTQYF. The chain links TRBV2 to TRBJ2-5, with 7 bases that match TRBD1. V trimming: 6 bases; J trimming: 7 bases; junction bases outside the gene matches: 14. The CDR3 extends over 15 amino acids. The germline V gene has CDR1 SNHLY and CDR2 FYNNEI.

This clonotype was recorded many times. The chain links TRBV28 to TRBJ1-5; no firm D call. CDR3 size: 13 residues. Germline CDR1 is MDHEN and CDR2 is SYDVKM. V dropped 1 base and J dropped 5 bases, with 6 bases sitting between them. Written as DNA, the CDR3 is TGTGCCAGCAGTTTATATGCTGATCAGCCCCAGCATTTT. Encoded protein: CASSLYADQPQHF.

This clonotype was observed a handful of times. J is TRBJ2-7 and V is TRBV6-5, with D unresolved. This CDR3 spans 13 amino acids. The germline gives CDR1 MNHEY, CDR2 SVGAGI. Trimming shortened V by 2 bases and J by 6 bases, and 11 bases separated the two germline ends. The CDR3 nucleotides are TGTGCCAGCAGTTACACGCCGTTGGGCGAGCAGTACGTC. It translates to CASSYTPLGEQYV.

There are a few counts of this clonotype. J is TRBJ2-7 and V is TRBV7-9; TRBD2 aligns across 8 bases. J lost 5 bases, V lost 0 bases, and 12 bases had no gene match. Germline CDR1 is SEHNR and CDR2 is FQNEAQ (reference sequence). The CDR3 totals 17 residues. CDR3 DNA sequence: TGTGCCAGCAGCTTAGCGTACCCGAGCGGGAGCCTGAACGAGCAGTACTTC. Protein: CASSLAYPSGSLNEQYF.

The V gene is TRBV5-1, the J gene TRBJ2-7; tentatively, D is TRBD2 (6 bases). Per germline, CDR1 SGHRS and CDR2 YFSETQ. Trimming shortened V by 3 bases and J by 5 bases, and 9 bases separated the two germline ends. The CDR3 runs 12 residues. The CDR3 sequence is CASSSEGHEQYF. The CDR3 bases are TGCGCCAGCAGCTCGGAGGGCCACGAGCAGTACTTC.